This TCR beta chain was identified in a study of identical twins (dated by TCRdb to 2015 to 2016). Study-level background: TCR alpha and beta repertoires from monozygotic twins, unrelated adults of various ages and cord blood were deep-sequenced to test whether fetal clonotypes persist. To rule out contamination, the twin experiments were replicated at different times with different library preparation protocols. General study outcomes and caveats: Compared with coincidental sharing between unrelated individuals, out-of-frame TCR alpha sequences shared between twins had an excess of sequences with low generation probability. Out-of-frame TCR alpha sharing in monozygotic twins was systematically underestimated by recombination models, whereas sharing between unrelated individuals was in agreement with the recombination models. A weaker excess of twin sharing was found in beta out-of-frame sequences because the signal-to-noise ratio was lowered by fewer shared sequences. Abundant cord blood beta clonotypes carried fewer insertions; young adult naive repertoires showed a weaker similar trend, while memory repertoires showed none. Conclusions relied on cross-sectional statistical analysis, since the same donors could not be followed over many years. Zero-insertion analyses could be partly confounded by invariant T cells such as MAIT and iNKT, although diverse VJ usage argued against such confounding for most clonotypes.

Sequences SEHNR (CDR1) and FQNEAQ (CDR2) are obtained from the germline V gene (reference sequence). The CDR3 covers 15 residues, taking in both the cysteine and the phenylalanine. Only CDR3 DNA remains: 45 bases, in frame from the first base. V trim: 5 bases; J trim: 1 base; unmatched bases: 4. With respect to this clonotype: Its antigen is still unknown. Base qualities are not at hand, and no much larger clone is one base apart.

The library was made by 5' RACE. Sequencing was performed on an Illumina HiSeq 2000. Template switching introduced a universal primer binding site; the final cDNA contained a unique molecular identifier, enabling accurate counting of TCR cDNA molecules. First-strand cDNA for TCR alpha and beta chains was synthesized from specific primers in the conserved constant-segment region. To control for contamination, each cDNA library was double barcoded with a SMART-Mk sample barcode plus Illumina barcodes. Two successive PCR steps introduced TruSeq adapter sequences along with Illumina sample barcodes. TCR alpha and beta cDNA libraries were sequenced on the Illumina HiSeq platform with custom primers. Per the authors' processing: MiGEC was used to process raw reads and extract unique molecular identifiers, and MiXCR was used to find CDR3 positions. Recombination models were inferred per individual with the repgenHMM and IGoR tools using an EM algorithm. The analysis of shared clonotypes was done with the tcR package in R, with sharing normalized by the product of cloneset sizes. Out-of-frame nonproductive sequences were analyzed to study raw recombination free of thymic and clonal selection effects. TCRdb reprocessed the public reads (quality trimming at Q25 with fastp, clone calling with MiXCR) and kept in-frame beta chains. Every distinct CDR3 protein forms one entry, paired with its most common genes and DNA. These V and J calls originate from TCRdb's pipeline instead of the authors' own analysis. The sample table records about 790,000 distinct CDR3 sequences; 18% of these occur just once. The ten top clones hold approximately 14% of the sample.

Every donor in the study was a healthy Caucasian. The twin cohort comprised three pairs of female monozygotic twins, all aged roughly 18 to 30 years. RNA for TCR libraries was isolated from peripheral blood mononuclear cells. These data also featured in a second study, about T cells expressing NK-cell markers. As that second study puts it: TCR beta-chain repertoires were profiled in sorted CD3+CD56+NKG2C+, CD3+CD56+NKG2C- and CD3+CD56-NKG2C+ T-cell subsets from eight donors. Among the eight sequenced donors, only one was HCMV-seronegative, while the other seven were HCMV-seropositive. In several experiments an anti-gammadeltaTCR antibody was added to restrict sorting to alphabetaTCR-expressing T cells. In six donors, the dominant CD3+CD56+NKG2C+ clonotypes were among the top 10 CD8+ clonotypes and accounted for about 1.0-7.5% of CD8+ T cells. Those dominant clonotypes were again the most abundant among CD3+CD56-NKG2C+ cells in a handful of donors, at roughly 28.3-65%. Whether the expanded NKG2C-expressing T cell clones were specific for HCMV antigens was left unclear. Randomly selected healthy volunteers, three men and five women, were used as the eight sequenced donors. HCMV-specific IgG was detected in serum with a commercial ELISA kit to determine HCMV serostatus. For about 6 donors, unsorted PBMC were also used to sequence bulk peripheral blood T-cell repertoires. MIGEC was used to demultiplex reads and group the reads by UMI, and MiTCR was used to assemble and quantify clonotypes. To exclude erroneous sequences, any TCR cDNA sequence not supported by at least two reads was discarded. The tcR package was used for downstream repertoire analysis, and clonotypes were matched between fractions using CDR3 nucleotide sequence together with V segment. VDJmatch was used to annotate antigen specificity against VDJdb, with one amino acid substitution in CDR3 allowed.

The receptor comes from a woman under 30 in good health. The V and J genes are TRBV7-9 and TRBJ2-4, with 8 bases matching TRBD1. Sequencing was done on a sample of PBMCs. The CDR3 protein: CASSPGGSAKNIQYF. Here is the DNA: TGTGCCAGCAGCCCAGGGGGCTCGGCCAAAAACATTCAGTACTTC.